These 16 T cell receptor beta chains share one sample of origin, sequenced in a study of T cells in lung cancer brain metastases. The table came from immunoSEQ multiplex PCR; TCRdb's copy has only in-frame clones and leaves some out. The data show 1,700 or so clones, with about nine tenths seen just once and roughly 6% held by the top ten. Sequencing input: tumor tissue from a brain metastasis. The source of these receptors is a man in his 60s with non-small cell lung cancer that had spread to the brain.

The J gene is TRBJ2-3, the V gene TRBV15, with TRBD2 as a possible D gene (7 bases). CDR3 length equals 15 residues. The V and J ends lost 3 bases and 3 bases respectively, with 13 bases between them. The germline V gene encodes CDR1 LNHNV and CDR2 YYDKDF (reference sequence). CDR3 amino acids: CATSRWGGGTDTQYF. As DNA, the CDR3 is TGTGCCACCAGCAGGTGGGGAGGGGGAACAGATACGCAGTATTTT. Filled out from reference TRBV15 and TRBJ2-3, the complete variable domain reads DAMVIQNPRYQVTQFGKPVTLSCSQTLNHNVMYWYQQKSSQAPKLLFHYYDKDFNNEADTPDNFQSRRPNTSFCFLDIRSPGLGDTAMYLCATSRWGGGTDTQYFGPGTRLTVL.

The chain carries TRBV10-1 and TRBJ2-6; D gene uncertain. CDR3 length: 18 amino acids. The germline V gene has CDR1 WNHNN and CDR2 SYGVQD (reference sequence). Trimming removed 5 bases at V and 5 bases at J, with 22 bases between. The chain's CDR3 is CASSRHTSAQSRANVLTF. In DNA form, the CDR3 reads TGCGCCAGCAGTCGGCATACAAGTGCACAAAGTCGGGCCAACGTCCTGACTTTC.

The chain links TRBV29-1 to TRBJ2-1; 10 bases fit TRBD2. V lost 6 bases, J lost 10 bases, and 12 bases stayed unmatched. The CDR3 is made up of 14 amino acids. Germline CDR1 SQVTM, CDR2 ANQGSEA. CDR3 DNA sequence: TGCAGCGTGCCCCAAGCGGGAGGGGGGTTGGAGCAGTTCTTC. Its translation: CSVPQAGGGLEQFF.

This clone was detected a few times. V is TRBV2 and J is TRBJ1-2; tentative D call: TRBD1 (5 bases). Trimming took 6 bases from V and 4 from J, leaving 21 bases between them. CDR3 length: 16 residues. Germline values: CDR1 SNHLY, CDR2 FYNNEI. The CDR3 DNA follows: TGTGCCAGCAGCCGTACAGGCTCCTCAGGGAGCTATGGCTACACCTTC. Its translation is CASSRTGSSGSYGYTF.

The chain couples TRBV27 to TRBJ2-1; 11 nucleotides line up with TRBD2. CDR1 is MNHEY and CDR2 is SMNVEV in the germline V gene (reference sequence). Trimming at V came to 8 bases and at J to 9 bases, leaving 9 bases not matched to a gene. CDR3 size: 14 residues. CDR3 DNA sequence: TGTGCCAGCCGAGAGCAACTAGCGGGAGTTGAGCAGTTCTTC. Translated: CASREQLAGVEQFF.

This rearrangement joins TRBV5-1 to TRBJ2-5; D might be TRBD1 or TRBD2, each matching 5 bases. The CDR3 loop spans 14 amino acids. The germline V gene encodes CDR1 SGHRS and CDR2 YFSETQ. With 5 bases removed from V and 5 bases from J, the gap between germline ends came to 16 bases. CDR3 sequence (DNA): TGCGCCAGCAGTCGAGGGGCCCCCAGGGAGACCCAGTACTTC. Translated, it gives CASSRGAPRETQYF.

The V and J genes are TRBV19 and TRBJ2-5; 8 nucleotides align to TRBD2. The CDR3 totals 17 residues. Germline trimming cut 0 bases from V and 5 bases from J; bases unmatched to any gene: 11. From germline, CDR1 is LNHDA and CDR2 SQIVND (reference sequence). The CDR3 sequence is CASSIDRSAGGGETQYF. CDR3 nucleotides: TGTGCCAGTAGTATAGATCGTTCGGCGGGAGGAGGGGAGACCCAGTACTTC.

This sequence joins TRBV5-6 and TRBJ2-5; TRBD2 matches at 7 bases. Per germline, CDR1 SGHDT and CDR2 YYEEEE. This CDR3 region has 15 residues. V shed 1 base, J shed 2 bases, and the junction held 5 bases outside the gene matches. CDR3 DNA: TGTGCCAGCAGCTTGCTAAGCGGGGCACAAGAGACCCAGTACTTC. Translating gives CASSLLSGAQETQYF.

The rearrangement uses TRBV21-1 and TRBJ2-5; the table assigns TRBD1, which was not confirmed against the DNA. TRBV21-1 is a documented pseudogene. The length of the CDR3 is 16 residues. The CDR3 reads CASSTTGTGVWKTQYF. Here the CDR3 DNA reads TGTGCCAGCAGCACCACCGGGACAGGGGTTTGGAAGACCCAGTACTTC.

This chain joins TRBV29-1 and TRBJ1-2, with a tentative D call TRBD1 (6 bases). The V end lost 4 bases, the J end lost 2 bases, and 17 bases lay between the germline ends. In germline, CDR1 is SQVTM, CDR2 ANQGSEA. The CDR3 contains 15 residues. The CDR3 region has the DNA TGCAGCGTTGGGGAATTGACAGGTGAAAACTATGGCTACACCTTC. This sequence encodes CSVGELTGENYGYTF.

This chain joins TRBV6-5 and TRBJ1-2; possibly TRBD1 for D (5 bases). Germline V gene sequence: CDR1 MNHEY, CDR2 SVGAGI. The V and J ends lost 6 bases and 9 bases respectively, with 23 bases between them. The CDR3 is made up of 15 amino acids. The DNA of the CDR3 is TGTGCCAGCAGGCCCTCCGGGACGGCCAGCGACCGCTACACCTTC. Its protein is CASRPSGTASDRYTF.

This clone has more than one count but fewer than ten. The V call is TRBV30, the J call TRBJ2-2; D call uncertain. CDR1 is GTSNPN, CDR2 SVGIG, per germline (reference sequence). The V end lost 4 bases, the J end lost 2 bases, and 11 bases lay between the germline ends. This CDR3 is 14 amino acids long. The CDR3, as DNA: TGTGCCTGGACCATCTACAGTAACACCGGGGAGCTGTTTTTT. Translated: CAWTIYSNTGELFF.

The genes are TRBV5-4 and TRBJ2-3, with 8 bases matching TRBD1. The CDR3 extends over 14 amino acids. After removal of 4 bases from V and 2 bases from J, the junction contained 3 bases not matched to a gene. Germline CDR1 and CDR2: SGHNT and YYREEE (reference sequence). CDR3 protein: CASSETGVTDTQYF. DNA of the CDR3: TGTGCCAGCAGCGAGACAGGGGTCACAGATACGCAGTATTTT.

The chain couples TRBV6-5 to TRBJ1-5; 7 bases map to TRBD1. CDR1 is MNHEY and CDR2 is SVGAGI in the germline V gene. CDR3 size: 14 residues. V lost 8 bases, J lost 4 bases, and 8 bases stayed unmatched. The chain's CDR3 is CASRRTGRNQPQHF. In DNA, the CDR3 is TGTGCCAGCCGCCGGACAGGACGGAATCAGCCCCAGCATTTT.

This clone was seen more than once but under ten times. The gene calls are TRBV18 and TRBJ1-3; no firm D call. V was pared by 5 bases and J by 4 bases, with 9 bases between. This CDR3 is built from 13 residues. CDR1 and CDR2 (germline): KGHSH, LQKENI. CDR3 DNA: TGTGCCAGCTCAGACGCCAGAGGAAACACCATATATTTT. Amino acid sequence: CASSDARGNTIYF.

As concerns this clone: The same CDR3 arises from other DNA sequences in this sample as well. The J gene is TRBJ2-7, the V gene TRBV5-4, with D perhaps matching TRBD1 (7 bases). CDR3 length equals 14 residues. Germline CDR1 reads SGHNT; CDR2 reads YYREEE (reference sequence). Trimming took off 0 bases at V and 3 bases at J, with 10 bases between the two ends. CDR3 nucleotides: TGTGCCAGCAGCTTGGACAGGGGAGGCTACGAGCAGTACTTC. It specifies CASSLDRGGYEQYF.